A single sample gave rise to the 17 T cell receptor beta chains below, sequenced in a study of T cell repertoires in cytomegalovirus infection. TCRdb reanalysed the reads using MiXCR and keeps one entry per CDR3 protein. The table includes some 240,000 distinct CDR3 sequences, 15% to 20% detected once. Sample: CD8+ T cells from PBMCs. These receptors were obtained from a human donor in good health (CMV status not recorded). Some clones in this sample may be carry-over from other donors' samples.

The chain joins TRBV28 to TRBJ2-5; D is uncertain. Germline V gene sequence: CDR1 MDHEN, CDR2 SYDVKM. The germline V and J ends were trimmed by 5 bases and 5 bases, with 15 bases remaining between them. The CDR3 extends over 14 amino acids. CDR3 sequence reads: CASSLQAGLETQYF. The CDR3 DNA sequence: TGTGCCAGCAGTCTCCAAGCCGGGTTGGAGACCCAGTACTTC.

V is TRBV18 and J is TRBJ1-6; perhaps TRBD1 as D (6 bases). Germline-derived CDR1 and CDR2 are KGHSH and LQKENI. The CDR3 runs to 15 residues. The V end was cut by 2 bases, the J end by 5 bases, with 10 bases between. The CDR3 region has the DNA TGTGCCAGCTCACCAGGTCCAGGGGATAATTCACCCCTCCACTTT. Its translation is CASSPGPGDNSPLHF.

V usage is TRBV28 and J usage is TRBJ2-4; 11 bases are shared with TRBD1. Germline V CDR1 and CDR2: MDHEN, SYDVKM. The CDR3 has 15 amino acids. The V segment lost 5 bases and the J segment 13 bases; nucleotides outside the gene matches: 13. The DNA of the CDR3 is TGTGCCAGCAGTCCGAGGACAGGGGGCGTCCCCGGCCAGTACTTC. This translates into CASSPRTGGVPGQYF.

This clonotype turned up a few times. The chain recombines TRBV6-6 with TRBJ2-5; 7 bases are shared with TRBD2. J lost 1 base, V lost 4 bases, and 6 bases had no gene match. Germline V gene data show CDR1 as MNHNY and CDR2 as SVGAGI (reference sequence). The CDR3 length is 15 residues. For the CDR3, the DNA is TGTGCCAGCAGTTTTTGGTCGGGGGGCCAAGAGACCCAGTACTTC. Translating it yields CASSFWSGGQETQYF.

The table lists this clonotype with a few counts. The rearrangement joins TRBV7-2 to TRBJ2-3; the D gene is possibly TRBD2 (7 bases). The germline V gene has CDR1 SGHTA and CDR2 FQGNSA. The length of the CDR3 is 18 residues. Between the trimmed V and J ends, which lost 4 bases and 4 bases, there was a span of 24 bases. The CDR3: CASSWSRGGPSAADTQYF. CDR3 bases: TGTGCCAGCAGCTGGTCTCGCGGGGGCCCCTCCGCGGCAGATACGCAGTATTTT. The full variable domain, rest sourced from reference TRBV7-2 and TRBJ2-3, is GAGVSQSPSNKVTEKGKDVELRCDPISGHTALYWYRQSLGQGLEFLIYFQGNSAPDKSGLPSDRFSAERTGGSVSTLTIQRTQQEDSAVYLCASSWSRGGPSAADTQYFGPGTRLTVL.

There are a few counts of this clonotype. CDR3 bases: TGTGCCAGCTCATCCCGGGACCCATACACCGCCGGCCAGCCCCAGCATTTT. Its translation: CASSSRDPYTAGQPQHF. The chain joins TRBV18 to TRBJ1-5, with a possible D match to TRBD1 (5 bases). Trimming pared 5 bases from V and 7 bases from J, leaving 24 bases between. The germline V gene encodes CDR1 KGHSH and CDR2 LQKENI. The CDR3 is made up of 17 amino acids.

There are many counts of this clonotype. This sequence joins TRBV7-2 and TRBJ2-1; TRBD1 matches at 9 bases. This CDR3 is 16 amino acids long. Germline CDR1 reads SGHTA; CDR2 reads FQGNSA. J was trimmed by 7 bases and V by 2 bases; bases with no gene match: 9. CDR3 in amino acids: CASSLSGDRVRNEQFF. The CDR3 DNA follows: TGTGCCAGCAGCTTATCAGGGGACAGGGTGAGGAATGAGCAGTTCTTC.

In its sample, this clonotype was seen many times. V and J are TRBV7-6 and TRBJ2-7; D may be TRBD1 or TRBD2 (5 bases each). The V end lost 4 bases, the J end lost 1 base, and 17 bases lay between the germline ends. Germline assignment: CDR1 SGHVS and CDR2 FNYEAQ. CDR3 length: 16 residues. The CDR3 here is CASSSGTGTISYEQYF. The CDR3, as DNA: TGTGCCAGCAGCTCGGGAACCGGGACGATATCCTACGAGCAGTACTTC. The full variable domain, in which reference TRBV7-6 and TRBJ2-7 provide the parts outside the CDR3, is GAGVSQSPRYKVTKRGQDVALRCDPISGHVSLYWYRQALGQGPEFLTYFNYEAQQDKSGLPNDRFSAERPEGSISTLTIQRTEQRDSAMYRCASSSGTGTISYEQYFGPGTRLTVT.

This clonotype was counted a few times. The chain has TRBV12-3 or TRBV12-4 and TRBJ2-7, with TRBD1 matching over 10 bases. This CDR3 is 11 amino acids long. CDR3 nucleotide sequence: TGTGCTACGGGGGACAGGGGCGAGCAGTACTTC. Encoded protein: CATGDRGEQYF.

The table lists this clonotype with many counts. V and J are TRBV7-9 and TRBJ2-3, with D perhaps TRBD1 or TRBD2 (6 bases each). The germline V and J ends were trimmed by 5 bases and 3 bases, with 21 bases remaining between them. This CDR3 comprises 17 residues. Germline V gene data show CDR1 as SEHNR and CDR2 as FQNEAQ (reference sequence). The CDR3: CASSRATGLGGTDTQYF. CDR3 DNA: TGTGCCAGCAGCCGAGCCACAGGGCTAGGGGGGACAGATACGCAGTATTTT.

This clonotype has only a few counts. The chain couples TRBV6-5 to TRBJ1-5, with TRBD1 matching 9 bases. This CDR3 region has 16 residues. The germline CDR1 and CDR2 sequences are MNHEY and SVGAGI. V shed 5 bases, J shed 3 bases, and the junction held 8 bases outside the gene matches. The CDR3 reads CASSGTGPGANQPQHF. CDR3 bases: TGTGCCAGCAGTGGGACAGGGCCTGGGGCCAATCAGCCCCAGCATTTT.

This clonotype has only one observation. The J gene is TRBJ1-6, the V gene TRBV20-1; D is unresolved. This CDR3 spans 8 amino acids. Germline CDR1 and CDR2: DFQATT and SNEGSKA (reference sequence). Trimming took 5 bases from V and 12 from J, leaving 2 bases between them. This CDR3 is CSAGPLHF. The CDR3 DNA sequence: TGCAGTGCTGGACCCCTCCACTTT.

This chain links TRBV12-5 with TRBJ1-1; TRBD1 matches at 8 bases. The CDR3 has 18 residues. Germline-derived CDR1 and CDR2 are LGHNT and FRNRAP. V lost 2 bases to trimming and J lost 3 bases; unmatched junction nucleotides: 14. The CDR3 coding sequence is TGTGCTAGTGGTTTGCCATACGGGACAGGTCCGAAGGACACTGAAGCTTTCTTT. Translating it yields CASGLPYGTGPKDTEAFF.

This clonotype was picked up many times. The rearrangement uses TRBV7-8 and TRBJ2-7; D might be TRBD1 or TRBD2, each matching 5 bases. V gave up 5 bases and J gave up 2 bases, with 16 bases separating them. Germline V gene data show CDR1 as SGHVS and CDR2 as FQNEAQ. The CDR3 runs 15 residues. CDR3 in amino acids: CASSEIIQGPYEQYF. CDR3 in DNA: TGTGCCAGCAGCGAAATAATTCAGGGACCCTACGAGCAGTACTTC.

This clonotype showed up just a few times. The CDR3 sequence: CASSLVGINEQFF. The CDR3 coding sequence is TGTGCCAGCAGCTTAGTGGGGATCAATGAGCAGTTCTTC. J is TRBJ2-1 and V is TRBV7-8; D is undetermined. V lost 1 base and J 6 bases, leaving 7 bases between the germline ends. The CDR3 has 13 amino acids. Looked up from germline, CDR1 is SGHVS and CDR2 is FQNEAQ. The full variable domain, with the rest looked up from reference TRBV7-8 and TRBJ2-1, is GAGVSQSPRYKVAKRGQDVALRCDPISGHVSLFWYQQALGQGPEFLTYFQNEAQLDKSGLPSDRFFAERPEGSVSTLKIQRTQQEDSAVYLCASSLVGINEQFFGPGTRLTVL.

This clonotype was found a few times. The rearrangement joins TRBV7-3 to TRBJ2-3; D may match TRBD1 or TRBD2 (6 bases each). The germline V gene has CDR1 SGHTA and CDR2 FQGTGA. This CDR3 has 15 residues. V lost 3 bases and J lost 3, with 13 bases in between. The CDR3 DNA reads TGTGCCAGCAGCTTGGTCGGGGGCCGGACAGATACGCAGTATTTT. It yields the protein CASSLVGGRTDTQYF.

The DNA of the CDR3 is TGTGCCAGCAGCTTTCCGGGACTAGTACCCACAGATACGCAGTATTTT. Amino acid sequence: CASSFPGLVPTDTQYF. V and J are TRBV7-6 and TRBJ2-3; TRBD2 aligns across 8 bases. The CDR3 consists of 16 residues. Germline V gene lookup returns CDR1 SGHVS and CDR2 FNYEAQ. V shed 3 bases, J shed 2 bases, and the junction held 7 bases outside the gene matches.